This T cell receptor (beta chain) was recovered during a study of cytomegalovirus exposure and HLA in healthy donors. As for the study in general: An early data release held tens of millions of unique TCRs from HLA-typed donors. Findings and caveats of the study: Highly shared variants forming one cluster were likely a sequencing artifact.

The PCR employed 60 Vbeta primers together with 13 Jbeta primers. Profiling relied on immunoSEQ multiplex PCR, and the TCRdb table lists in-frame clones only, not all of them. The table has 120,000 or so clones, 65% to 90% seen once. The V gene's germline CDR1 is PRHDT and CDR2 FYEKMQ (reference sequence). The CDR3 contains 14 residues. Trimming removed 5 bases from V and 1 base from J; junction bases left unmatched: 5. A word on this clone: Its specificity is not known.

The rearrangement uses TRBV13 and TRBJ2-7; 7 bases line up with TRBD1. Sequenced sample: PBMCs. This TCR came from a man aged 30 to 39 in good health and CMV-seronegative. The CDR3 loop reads CASSTRTGSYEQYF. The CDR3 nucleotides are TGTGCCAGCAGCACGCGGACAGGATCCTACGAGCAGTACTTC.